A single T cell receptor beta chain is shown here with its context. Use of 60 Vbeta and 13 Jbeta primers characterized the PCR. Method: immunoSEQ multiplex PCR; TCRdb's copy keeps in-frame clones and lacks some. This sample has some 140,000 clones, with 60% to 75% found just once. The data belong to a study of cytomegalovirus exposure and HLA in healthy donors. With 0 bases removed from V and 1 base from J, the gap between germline ends came to 11 bases. Germline-derived CDR1 and CDR2 are SGDLS and YYNGEE. The CDR3 runs to 15 residues. The source material was PBMCs. The V call is TRBV9, the J call TRBJ2-7; tentatively, D is TRBD2 (6 bases). The sequence was obtained from a human donor in good health. This CDR3 reads CASSVGGEKSYEQYF. The CDR3 coding sequence is TGTGCCAGCAGCGTAGGGGGGGAGAAGTCCTACGAGCAGTACTTC.